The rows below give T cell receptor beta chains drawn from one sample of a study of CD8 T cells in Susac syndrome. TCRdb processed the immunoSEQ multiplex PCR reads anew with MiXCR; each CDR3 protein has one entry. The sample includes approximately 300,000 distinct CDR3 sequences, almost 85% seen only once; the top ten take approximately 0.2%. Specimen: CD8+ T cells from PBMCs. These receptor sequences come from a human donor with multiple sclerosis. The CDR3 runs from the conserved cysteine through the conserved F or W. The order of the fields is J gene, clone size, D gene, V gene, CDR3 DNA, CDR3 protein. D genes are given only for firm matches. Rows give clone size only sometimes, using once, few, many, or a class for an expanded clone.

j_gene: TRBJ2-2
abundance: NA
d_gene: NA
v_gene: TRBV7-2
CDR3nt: TGTGCCAGCAGCTTAGAACCAGGGTACACCGGGGAGCTGTTTTTT
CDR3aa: CASSLEPGYTGELFF

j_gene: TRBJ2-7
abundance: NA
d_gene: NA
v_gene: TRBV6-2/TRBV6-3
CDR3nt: TGTGCCAGCAGTTACTCGAGAATGGACGAGCAGTACTTC
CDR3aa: CASSYSRMDEQYF

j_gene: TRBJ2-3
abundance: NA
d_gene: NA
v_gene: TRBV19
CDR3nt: TGTGCCAGTAGTATCCGGGAGTGGGAAGATACGCAGTATTTT
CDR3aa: CASSIREWEDTQYF

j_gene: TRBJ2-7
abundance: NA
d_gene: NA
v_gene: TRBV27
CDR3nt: TGTGCCGGCTCTAGCAGTTCCTACGAGCAGTACTTC
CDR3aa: CAGSSSSYEQYF

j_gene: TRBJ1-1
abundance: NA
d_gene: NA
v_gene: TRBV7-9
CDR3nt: TGTGCCAGCGCCGATTTTTTTTGCTTTGGGGGGTTGAGACCTGAAGCTTTCTTT
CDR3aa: CASADFFCFGGLRPEAFF

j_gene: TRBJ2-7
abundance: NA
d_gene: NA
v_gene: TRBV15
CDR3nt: TGTGCCACCAGCAGGGAGTATTTCTGGCGGGGCTACGAGCAGTACTTC
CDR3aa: CATSREYFWRGYEQYF

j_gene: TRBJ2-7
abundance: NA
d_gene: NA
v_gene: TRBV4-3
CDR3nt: TGCGCCAGCAGCCAAGATTGGTCCGGGAACTCCTACGAGCAGTACTTC
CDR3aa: CASSQDWSGNSYEQYF

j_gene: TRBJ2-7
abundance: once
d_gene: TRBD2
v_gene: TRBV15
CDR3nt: TGTGCCACCAGCAGGGCTCGTGAGCGGGGCAGCTCCTACGAGCAGTACTTC
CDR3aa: CATSRARERGSSYEQYF

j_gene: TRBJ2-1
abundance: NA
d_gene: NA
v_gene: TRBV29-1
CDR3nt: TGCAGCGTTGTGCGGGACTCCAACAATGAGCAGTTCTTC
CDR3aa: CSVVRDSNNEQFF

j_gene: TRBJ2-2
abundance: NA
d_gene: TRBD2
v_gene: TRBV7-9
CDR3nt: TGTGCCAGCAGCCCCCTAGCGGGAGTATATACCGGGGAGCTGTTTTTT
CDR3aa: CASSPLAGVYTGELFF

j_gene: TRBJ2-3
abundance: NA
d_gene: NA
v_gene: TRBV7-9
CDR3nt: TGTGCCAGCAGCCACGGACTGACCCCCGCAGATACGCAGTATTTT
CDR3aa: CASSHGLTPADTQYF

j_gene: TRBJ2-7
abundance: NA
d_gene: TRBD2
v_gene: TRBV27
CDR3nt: TGTGCCAGCAGTTTGGAGGGAGCGGGAGTCACCCTCTATAACGAGCAGTACTTC
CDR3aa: CASSLEGAGVTLYNEQYF

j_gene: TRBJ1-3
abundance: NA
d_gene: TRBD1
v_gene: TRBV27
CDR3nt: TGTGCCAGCAGGGACCTACAGGGGGCTGGAAACACCATATATTTT
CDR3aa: CASRDLQGAGNTIYF

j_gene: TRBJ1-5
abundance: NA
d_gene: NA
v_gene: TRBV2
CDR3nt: TGTGCCAGCAGTGACCCGGGGTATCAGCCCCAGCATTTT
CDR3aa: CASSDPGYQPQHF

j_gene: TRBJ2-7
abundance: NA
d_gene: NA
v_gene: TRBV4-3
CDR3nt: TGCGCCAGCAGCCAAGTCCTGGGAGGGGACAATCCCTACGAGCAGTACTTC
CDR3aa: CASSQVLGGDNPYEQYF

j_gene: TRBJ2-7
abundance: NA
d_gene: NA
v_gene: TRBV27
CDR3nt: TGTGCCAGCAGTTTGGCTCTCGGCGAGCAGTACTTC
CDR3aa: CASSLALGEQYF

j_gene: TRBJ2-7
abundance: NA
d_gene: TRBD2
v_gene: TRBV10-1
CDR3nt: TGCGCCAGCAGTGCTCAGCGGGAGCTCTACGAGCAGTACTTC
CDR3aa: CASSAQRELYEQYF

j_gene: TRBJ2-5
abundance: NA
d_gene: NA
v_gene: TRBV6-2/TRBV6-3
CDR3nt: TGTGCCAGCGGGCTAGAGAAGGAGACCCAGTACTTC
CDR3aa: CASGLEKETQYF

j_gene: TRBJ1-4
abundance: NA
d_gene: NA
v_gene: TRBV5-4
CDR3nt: TGTGCCAGCAGCTTGGGGGAAAATGAAAAACTGTTTTTT
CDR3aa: CASSLGENEKLFF

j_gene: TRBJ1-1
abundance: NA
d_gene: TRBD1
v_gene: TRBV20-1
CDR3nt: TGCAGTGCTAGAGCCCGACTACAGGGGGCGAGAACTGAAGCTTTCTTT
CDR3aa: CSARARLQGARTEAFF

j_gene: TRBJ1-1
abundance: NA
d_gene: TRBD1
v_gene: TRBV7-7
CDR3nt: TGTGCTAGCAGCCCGGGGACAGGGGGCCGTTTGATGAACACTGAAGCTTTCTTT
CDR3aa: CASSPGTGGRLMNTEAFF

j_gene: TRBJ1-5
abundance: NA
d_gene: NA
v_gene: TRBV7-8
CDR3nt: TGTGCCAGCAGCTTTTTTAGTGGGGGAAAAGGACAGCCCCAGCATTTT
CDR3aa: CASSFFSGGKGQPQHF

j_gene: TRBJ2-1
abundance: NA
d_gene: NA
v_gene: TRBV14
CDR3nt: TGTGCCAGCAGCCGGACTCCTCTTGAGCAGTTCTTC
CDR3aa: CASSRTPLEQFF

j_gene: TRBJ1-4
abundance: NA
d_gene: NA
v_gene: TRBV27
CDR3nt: TGTGCCAGCAGTCCCAGGGGAAAAGCTAATGAAAAACTGTTTTTT
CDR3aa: CASSPRGKANEKLFF

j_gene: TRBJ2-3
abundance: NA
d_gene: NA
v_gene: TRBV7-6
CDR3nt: TGTGCCAGCAGCCCTACCCCGACAGGCACAGATACGCAGTATTTT
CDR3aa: CASSPTPTGTDTQYF

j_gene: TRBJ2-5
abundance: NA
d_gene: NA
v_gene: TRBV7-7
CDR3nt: TGTGCTAGCAGCCCTGAGGCCAGGGTATGGGAGACCCAGTACTTC
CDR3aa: CASSPEARVWETQYF

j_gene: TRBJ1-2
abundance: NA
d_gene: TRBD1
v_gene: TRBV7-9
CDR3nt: TGTGCCAGCAGCTCGACAGGGCCCTATGGCTACACCTTC
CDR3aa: CASSSTGPYGYTF

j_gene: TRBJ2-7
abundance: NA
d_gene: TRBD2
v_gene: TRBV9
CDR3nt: TGTGCCAGCAGCGTAGGGGGAGGGGTCTCCTACGAGCAGTACTTC
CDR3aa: CASSVGGGVSYEQYF

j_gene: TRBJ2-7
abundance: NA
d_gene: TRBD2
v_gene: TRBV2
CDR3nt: TGTGCCAGCAGCGACCCTAGCGGGGGGTCCTACGAGCAGTACTTC
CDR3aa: CASSDPSGGSYEQYF

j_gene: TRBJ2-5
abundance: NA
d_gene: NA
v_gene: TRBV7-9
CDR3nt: TGTGCCAGCAGACCCGACATATTGATGCAGACCCAGTACTTC
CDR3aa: CASRPDILMQTQYF

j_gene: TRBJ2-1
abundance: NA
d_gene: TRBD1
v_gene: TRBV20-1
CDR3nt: TGCAGTGGTAGGCCCCAGGGGGCCTACAATGAGCAGTTCTTC
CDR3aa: CSGRPQGAYNEQFF

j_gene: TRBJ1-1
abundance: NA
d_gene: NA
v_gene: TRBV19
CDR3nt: TGTGCCAGTAGTATTTGGGGAAGCGGTTCTGAAGCTTTCTTT
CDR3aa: CASSIWGSGSEAFF

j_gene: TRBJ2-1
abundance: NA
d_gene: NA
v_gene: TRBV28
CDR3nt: TGTGCCAGCAGTTTAATGCAGATATCCTACAATGAGCAGTTCTTC
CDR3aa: CASSLMQISYNEQFF

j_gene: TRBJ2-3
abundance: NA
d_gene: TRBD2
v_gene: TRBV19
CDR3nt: TGTGCCAGTAGTACCTTCGGACTAGCGGGTCCCACAGATACGCAGTATTTT
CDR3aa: CASSTFGLAGPTDTQYF

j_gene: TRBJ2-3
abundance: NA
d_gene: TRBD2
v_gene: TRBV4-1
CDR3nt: TGCGCCAGCAGCCCGATGGGACTAGGGGTGGGTGGCACAGATACGCAGTATTTT
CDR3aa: CASSPMGLGVGGTDTQYF

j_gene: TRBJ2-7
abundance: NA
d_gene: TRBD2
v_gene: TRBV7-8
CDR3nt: TGTGCCAGCAGCGCCAGGACTAGCGGGGGACACTACGAGCAGTACTTC
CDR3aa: CASSARTSGGHYEQYF

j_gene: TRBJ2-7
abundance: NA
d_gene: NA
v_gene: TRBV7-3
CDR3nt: TGTGCCAGCAGCCTTGGTTTCGGCTACGAGCAGTACTTC
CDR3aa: CASSLGFGYEQYF

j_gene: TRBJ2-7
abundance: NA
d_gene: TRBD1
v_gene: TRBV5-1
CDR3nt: TGCGCCAGCAGCTTCGTGTTAGGACAGGGTTGGTCCTCCTACGAGCAGTACTTC
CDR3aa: CASSFVLGQGWSSYEQYF

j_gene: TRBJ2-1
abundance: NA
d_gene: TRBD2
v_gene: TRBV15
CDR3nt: TGTGCCACCAGCAGAGCCTTAGGGACTAGCTCTTACAATGAGCAGTTCTTC
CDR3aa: CATSRALGTSSYNEQFF

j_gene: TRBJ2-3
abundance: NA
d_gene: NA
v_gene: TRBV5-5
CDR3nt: TGTGCCAGCAGCGTCTATCCGGGTACAGATACGCAGTATTTT
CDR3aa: CASSVYPGTDTQYF

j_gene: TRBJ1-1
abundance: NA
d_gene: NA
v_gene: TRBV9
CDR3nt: TGTGCCAGCAGGTCCGGGACGAACACTGAAGCTTTCTTT
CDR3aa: CASRSGTNTEAFF

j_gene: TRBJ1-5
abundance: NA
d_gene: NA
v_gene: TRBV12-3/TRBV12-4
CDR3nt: TGTGCCAGCAGTTCCCAGGGGAGGTATCAGCCCCAGCATTTT
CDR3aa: CASSSQGRYQPQHF

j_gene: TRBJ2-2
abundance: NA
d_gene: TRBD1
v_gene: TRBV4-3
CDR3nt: TGCGCCAGCAGCCAATCAACAGGGGTGGGCACCGGGGAGCTGTTTTTT
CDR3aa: CASSQSTGVGTGELFF

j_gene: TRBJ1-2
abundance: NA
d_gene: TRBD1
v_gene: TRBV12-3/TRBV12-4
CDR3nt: TGTGCCAGCAGTTCATCGCAGGGGGGGCCCTATGGCTACACCTTC
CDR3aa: CASSSSQGGPYGYTF

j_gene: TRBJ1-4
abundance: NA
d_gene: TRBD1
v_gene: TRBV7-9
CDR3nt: TGTGCCAGCAGCCGTCGGGTGACAGGGGATGAAAAACTGTTTTTT
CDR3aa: CASSRRVTGDEKLFF

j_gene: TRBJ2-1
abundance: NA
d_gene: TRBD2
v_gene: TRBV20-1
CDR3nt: TGCAGTGCCGGGGGGATACGATACAATGAGCAGTTCTTC
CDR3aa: CSAGGIRYNEQFF

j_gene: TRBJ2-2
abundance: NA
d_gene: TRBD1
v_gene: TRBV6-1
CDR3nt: TGTGCCACCGAAGACAGGGCGGACACCGGGGAGCTGTTTTTT
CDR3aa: CATEDRADTGELFF

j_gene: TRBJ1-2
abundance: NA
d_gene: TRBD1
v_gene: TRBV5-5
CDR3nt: TGTGCCAGCAGCCCCGGGACAGTAGGATATGGCTACACCTTC
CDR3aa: CASSPGTVGYGYTF

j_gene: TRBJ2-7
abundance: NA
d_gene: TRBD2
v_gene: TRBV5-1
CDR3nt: TGCGCCAGCAGCTGGGGGACTAGCGGGAGTCTAGCCTACGAGCAGTACTTC
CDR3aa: CASSWGTSGSLAYEQYF

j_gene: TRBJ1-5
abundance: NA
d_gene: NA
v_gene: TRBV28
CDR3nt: TGTGCCAGCAGCCCTAGAAAGGGTGCTGGCGATCAGCCCCAGCATTTT
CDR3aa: CASSPRKGAGDQPQHF

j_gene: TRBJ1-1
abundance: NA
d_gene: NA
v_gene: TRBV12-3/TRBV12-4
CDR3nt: TGTGCCTCCTTCCAGGCGGAGTCTGAAGCTTTCTTT
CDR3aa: CASFQAESEAFF

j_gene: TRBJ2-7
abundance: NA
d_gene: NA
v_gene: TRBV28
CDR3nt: TGTGCCAGCAGTTTAGTGGTCGGCGCCTACGAGCAGTACTTC
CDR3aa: CASSLVVGAYEQYF

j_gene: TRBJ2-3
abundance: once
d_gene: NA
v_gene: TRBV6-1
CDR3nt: TGTGCCAGCAGTGAAGCTGAGCAGGCCCTTCCCACAGATACGCAGTATTTT
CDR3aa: CASSEAEQALPTDTQYF

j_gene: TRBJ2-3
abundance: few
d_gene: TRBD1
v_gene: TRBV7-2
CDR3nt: TGTGCCAGCAGCTCAGACAGGGGCGGCACAGATACGCAGTATTTT
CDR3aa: CASSSDRGGTDTQYF

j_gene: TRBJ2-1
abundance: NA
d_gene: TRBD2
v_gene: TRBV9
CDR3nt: TGTGCCAGCAGCGCCGGGGAGGGGAATCACAATGAGCAGTTCTTC
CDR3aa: CASSAGEGNHNEQFF